Listed below are T cell receptor beta chains from one sample, sequenced in a study of regulatory T cells in long-lasting Graves disease. TCRdb passed the multiplex PCR reads through MiXCR, listing each CDR3 protein once. In the table there are 400,000 to 450,000 distinct CDR3 sequences, around 14% of which are singletons. The same data also went into a second study, on T cells in Graves' hyperthyroidism and ophthalmopathy.

Sequencing used peripheral blood mononuclear cells (PBMCs), obtained at new diagnosis, from a patient treated with antithyroid drugs. Receptors originate from a woman aged 25 to 39 with Graves disease. CDR3s include the opening cysteine and the closing phenylalanine or tryptophan. The order of the fields is J gene, V gene, D gene, clone size, CDR3 DNA, CDR3 protein. The D gene is left open where the match is weak. For some rows the clone size is stated as once, few or many, or as a class when expanded; others skip it.

TRBJ2-2 | TRBV12-3/TRBV12-4 | . | many | TGTGCCAGCAGTTTAGCGCTTCCCGGCGCCGGGGAGCTGTTTTTT | CASSLALPGAGELFF
TRBJ1-6 | TRBV3-1 | TRBD1 | many | TGTGCCAGCAGCCAAGGACAGGGGTCTTCACCCCTCCACTTT | CASSQGQGSSPLHF
TRBJ1-4 | TRBV5-1 | TRBD1 | many | TGCGCCAGCAGCTGGGGACAGTCTGAAAAACTGTTTTTT | CASSWGQSEKLFF
TRBJ2-1 | TRBV6-2/TRBV6-3 | . | many | TGTGCCAGCAGTTACCCGTCCATACAGGAGCTGAAGCAGTTCTTC | CASSYPSIQELKQFF
TRBJ2-2 | TRBV10-3 | TRBD1 | few | TGTGCCATCAGTGCCGGACAGGTGAACACCGGGGAGCTGTTTTTT | CAISAGQVNTGELFF
TRBJ2-3 | TRBV7-2 | . | many | TGTGCCAGCAGGCAAACATTCGGCACAGATACGCAGTATTTT | CASRQTFGTDTQYF
TRBJ2-1 | TRBV29-1 | . | many | TGCAGCGTGGGACGGGGGGGGACAGGTCCCAATGAGCAGTTCTTC | CSVGRGGTGPNEQFF
TRBJ2-2 | TRBV12-3/TRBV12-4 | . | few | TGTGCCAGCAGTTTCCTGGTTGGGGGCGAGTCCGGGGAGCTGTTTTTT | CASSFLVGGESGELFF
TRBJ2-7 | TRBV20-1 | . | many | TGCAGTGCCTCAAAATCAGTAGGGAGAGTCTACGAGCAGTACTTC | CSASKSVGRVYEQYF
TRBJ1-1 | TRBV7-2 | . | . | TGTGCCAGCAGCCCACGACAACTGAAAAACACTGAAGCTTTCTTT | CASSPRQLKNTEAFF
TRBJ2-2 | TRBV13 | TRBD2 | few | TGTGCCAGCAGCCGACTAGCGGGAGTGCCCGGGGAGCTGTTTTTT | CASSRLAGVPGELFF
TRBJ1-1 | TRBV20-1 | . | few | TGCAGTGCTAGAAGTAGGGGGGACACTGAAGCTTTCTTT | CSARSRGDTEAFF
TRBJ2-1 | TRBV29-1 | TRBD2 | many | TGCAGCGGGGCCAATAGCGGGAGAGGAAATGAGCAGTTCTTC | CSGANSGRGNEQFF
TRBJ2-7 | TRBV28 | . | . | TGTGCCAGCAGTTTTAGGGGGGCCGAGCAGTACTTC | CASSFRGAEQYF
TRBJ2-5 | TRBV4-2 | . | few | TGTGCCAGCAGCACGACAGGAGCAGGGGAGGAGACCCAGTACTTC | CASSTTGAGEETQYF
TRBJ2-7 | TRBV6-4 | TRBD2 | many | TGTGCCAGCAGTCGGCTAGCGGGAGGCTCCTACGAGCAGTACTTC | CASSRLAGGSYEQYF
TRBJ2-5 | TRBV29-1 | TRBD2 | . | TGCAGCGTTCATGAGCGGGGGGGACAAGAGACCCAGTACTTC | CSVHERGGQETQYF